This T cell receptor beta chain was found in a study of cytomegalovirus exposure and HLA in healthy donors. This PCR relied on a set of 60 Vbeta primers and 13 Jbeta primers. TCRdb keeps only in-frame clones here, not all; method: immunoSEQ multiplex PCR. The sample's table shows some 130,000 clones. J was trimmed by 6 bases and V by 4 bases; bases with no gene match: 5. Germline CDR1 KGHSH, CDR2 LQKENI. The CDR3 has 14 residues. Findings of the study overall: About 87% or about 30% of the time was how often most TCR beta V segments were productive, according to an earlier analysis. Donor immune exposure was known only as CMV serostatus.

A word on this clone: Its antigen is as yet unknown.

The TCR originated in a woman aged 55-70 years in good health and CMV-seronegative. The chain uses TRBV18 and TRBJ2-7, with 11 bases that match TRBD1. The sample was PBMCs. The CDR3 here is CASSQGQGAGEQYF. The CDR3 DNA is TGTGCCAGCTCACAAGGACAGGGGGCTGGCGAGCAGTACTTC. The full variable domain, rest sourced from reference TRBV18 and TRBJ2-7, is NAGVMQNPRHLVRRRGQEARLRCSPMKGHSHVYWYRQLPEEGLKFMVYLQKENIIDESGMPKERFSAEFPKEGPSILRIQQVVRGDSAAYFCASSQGQGAGEQYFGPGTRLTVT.